A selection of T cell receptor beta chains follows, all from one sample in a study of cytomegalovirus exposure and HLA in healthy donors. Sequencing used immunoSEQ multiplex PCR; TCRdb keeps in-frame clones, though not all of them. The sample lists 100,000 to 130,000 clones; less than 85% were seen once. Sequences were obtained from PBMCs. The receptors derive from a woman in her thirties or forties in good health and CMV-seropositive. The CDR3 runs from the conserved cysteine through the conserved F or W. Each record gives: D gene, J gene, V gene, clone size, CDR3 protein, CDR3 DNA. D genes are given only for firm matches. Clone sizes are given selectively: once, few, many, or a class where the clone is expanded.

D: TRBD1
J: TRBJ1-1
V: TRBV12-5
size: -
CDR3: CASGLAPGQGNTEAFF
DNA: TGTGCTAGTGGTTTGGCCCCGGGACAGGGGAACACTGAAGCTTTCTTT

D: TRBD1
J: TRBJ1-1
V: TRBV27
size: -
CDR3: CASSARQGAGTEAFF
DNA: TGTGCCAGCAGTGCCCGACAGGGGGCGGGGACTGAAGCTTTCTTT

D: TRBD1
J: TRBJ2-3
V: TRBV5-1
size: -
CDR3: CASSLLPGQALTDTQYF
DNA: TGCGCCAGCAGCTTGTTACCGGGACAGGCATTGACAGATACGCAGTATTTT

D: -
J: TRBJ1-1
V: TRBV5-5
size: few
CDR3: CASSLAPQNTEAFF
DNA: TGTGCCAGCAGCTTGGCCCCCCAGAACACTGAAGCTTTCTTT

D: -
J: TRBJ1-2
V: TRBV30
size: few
CDR3: CARDTTENGYTF
DNA: TGTGCCCGGGACACTACGGAGAATGGCTACACCTTC

D: -
J: TRBJ1-1
V: TRBV7-7
size: -
CDR3: CASSVDKDTEAFF
DNA: TGTGCTAGCAGCGTGGACAAAGACACTGAAGCTTTCTTT

D: TRBD1
J: TRBJ1-4
V: TRBV9
size: few
CDR3: CASSVQGATNEKLFF
DNA: TGTGCCAGCAGCGTACAGGGGGCAACTAATGAAAAACTGTTTTTT

D: TRBD1
J: TRBJ2-1
V: TRBV5-1
size: -
CDR3: CASRLGQGINEQFF
DNA: TGCGCCAGCAGGCTGGGACAGGGAATCAATGAGCAGTTCTTC

D: -
J: TRBJ2-5
V: TRBV6-4
size: many
CDR3: CASTEGWTTETQYF
DNA: TGTGCCAGCACAGAAGGCTGGACAACGGAGACCCAGTACTTC

D: TRBD2
J: TRBJ2-3
V: TRBV5-1
size: -
CDR3: CASSFSGTSGSYTDTQYF
DNA: TGCGCCAGCAGCTTCTCCGGGACTAGCGGATCATACACAGATACGCAGTATTTT

D: TRBD2
J: TRBJ2-5
V: TRBV15
size: -
CDR3: CATSAIAGYQETQYF
DNA: TGTGCCACCAGCGCTATAGCGGGGTACCAAGAGACCCAGTACTTC

D: TRBD2
J: TRBJ2-3
V: TRBV4-3
size: -
CDR3: CASSQETGTITDTQYF
DNA: TGCGCCAGCAGCCAAGAGACTGGGACTATCACAGATACGCAGTATTTT

D: -
J: TRBJ1-1
V: TRBV2
size: few
CDR3: CASSGLAEAFF
DNA: TGTGCCAGCAGTGGTCTCGCTGAAGCTTTCTTT

D: -
J: TRBJ1-5
V: TRBV2
size: -
CDR3: CASRRGGAGNQPQHF
DNA: TGTGCCAGCAGAAGGGGTGGGGCAGGCAATCAGCCCCAGCATTTT

D: -
J: TRBJ1-3
V: TRBV19
size: -
CDR3: CASSNQGFGNTIYF
DNA: TGTGCCAGTAGCAACCAGGGATTTGGAAACACCATATATTTT

D: -
J: TRBJ2-1
V: TRBV13
size: -
CDR3: CASSSPTRGNEQFF
DNA: TGTGCCAGCAGCTCCCCGACCCGGGGGAATGAGCAGTTCTTC

D: -
J: TRBJ2-5
V: TRBV4-1
size: -
CDR3: CASSAGTQETQYF
DNA: TGCGCCAGCAGCGCGGGGACTCAAGAGACCCAGTACTTC

D: -
J: TRBJ1-2
V: TRBV7-2
size: -
CDR3: CASSSGGLNGYTF
DNA: TGTGCCAGCAGCTCCGGGGGTCTTAATGGCTACACCTTC

D: TRBD2
J: TRBJ2-1
V: TRBV27
size: -
CDR3: CASRDQRGGFNEQFF
DNA: TGTGCCAGCAGGGATCAGCGGGGGGGCTTCAATGAGCAGTTCTTC

D: TRBD2
J: TRBJ2-1
V: TRBV6-4
size: -
CDR3: CASRARAGGGNQQFF
DNA: TGTGCCAGCCGCGCTCGGGCGGGGGGCGGGAATCAGCAGTTCTTC

D: -
J: TRBJ1-2
V: TRBV5-1
size: -
CDR3: CASSGDIPNYGYTF
DNA: TGCGCCAGCAGCGGGGACATCCCAAACTATGGCTACACCTTC

D: TRBD2
J: TRBJ2-7
V: TRBV6-6
size: few
CDR3: CASSYPGGLREQYF
DNA: TGTGCCAGCAGTTATCCCGGGGGACTACGCGAGCAGTACTTC

D: TRBD2
J: TRBJ2-1
V: TRBV7-2
size: -
CDR3: CASSLDISGGNEQFF
DNA: TGTGCCAGCAGCTTAGATATTAGCGGGGGCAATGAGCAGTTCTTC

D: TRBD1
J: TRBJ1-1
V: TRBV11-2
size: -
CDR3: CASSWDRASSGAEAFF
DNA: TGTGCCAGCAGCTGGGACAGGGCGTCATCCGGGGCTGAAGCTTTCTTT

D: -
J: TRBJ1-5
V: TRBV30
size: -
CDR3: CAWSGQFNQPQHF
DNA: TGTGCCTGGAGTGGACAGTTCAATCAGCCCCAGCATTTT

D: TRBD1
J: TRBJ2-7
V: TRBV4-2
size: -
CDR3: CASSQGQGATYEQYF
DNA: TGTGCCAGCAGCCAAGGGCAGGGGGCAACCTACGAGCAGTACTTC

D: -
J: TRBJ2-1
V: TRBV10-3
size: -
CDR3: CAISDLLVSTQFF
DNA: TGTGCCATCAGTGATCTGTTGGTCTCGACTCAGTTCTTC

D: -
J: TRBJ1-5
V: TRBV2
size: few
CDR3: CASSAQNQPQHF
DNA: TGTGCCAGCAGTGCCCAAAATCAGCCCCAGCATTTT

D: TRBD1
J: TRBJ2-2
V: TRBV6-5
size: -
CDR3: CASSYGTASTGELFF
DNA: TGTGCCAGCAGCTACGGGACAGCTTCCACCGGGGAGCTGTTTTTT

D: TRBD1
J: TRBJ1-5
V: TRBV6-5
size: -
CDR3: CASSDRTGSQHF
DNA: TGTGCCAGCAGCGACCGGACAGGGTCCCAGCATTTT

D: TRBD1
J: TRBJ1-1
V: TRBV18
size: -
CDR3: CASSRDSKNTEAFF
DNA: TGTGCCAGCTCAAGGGACAGTAAAAACACTGAAGCTTTCTTT

D: -
J: TRBJ2-5
V: TRBV5-1
size: once
CDR3: CASSPMTGQETQYF
DNA: TGCGCCAGCAGTCCCATGACAGGCCAAGAGACCCAGTACTTC

D: TRBD1
J: TRBJ2-5
V: TRBV29-1
size: -
CDR3: CSVETLQGAETQYF
DNA: TGCAGCGTTGAAACCTTGCAGGGGGCTGAGACCCAGTACTTC

D: TRBD1
J: TRBJ1-2
V: TRBV5-5
size: -
CDR3: CASSQGQGAYGYTF
DNA: TGTGCCAGCAGCCAGGGACAGGGGGCCTATGGCTACACCTTC

D: -
J: TRBJ1-1
V: TRBV10-3
size: -
CDR3: CAISEGRAITEAFF
DNA: TGTGCCATCAGTGAGGGGAGGGCAATCACTGAAGCTTTCTTT

D: -
J: TRBJ2-1
V: TRBV2
size: -
CDR3: CASNSGQYNEQFF
DNA: TGTGCCAGCAACTCCGGACAGTACAATGAGCAGTTCTTC

D: -
J: TRBJ1-5
V: TRBV2
size: -
CDR3: CASSRDSNQPQHF
DNA: TGTGCCAGCAGTCGGGATAGCAATCAGCCCCAGCATTTT

D: -
J: TRBJ1-3
V: TRBV14
size: -
CDR3: CASSPGIRNSGNTIYF
DNA: TGTGCCAGCAGCCCAGGGATTAGGAACTCTGGAAACACCATATATTTT

D: -
J: TRBJ1-5
V: TRBV30
size: -
CDR3: CAWSARGLDWQPQHF
DNA: TGTGCCTGGAGTGCCCGCGGGCTGGACTGGCAGCCCCAGCATTTT

D: TRBD1
J: TRBJ2-1
V: TRBV7-3
size: -
CDR3: CASSLTRDRNEQFF
DNA: TGTGCCAGCAGCTTAACTCGGGACAGGAATGAGCAGTTCTTC

D: -
J: TRBJ2-5
V: TRBV30
size: -
CDR3: CAWSLIRQETQYF
DNA: TGTGCCTGGAGTCTAATACGGCAAGAGACCCAGTACTTC

D: -
J: TRBJ2-3
V: TRBV5-8
size: few
CDR3: CASSLLDTQYF
DNA: TGTGCCAGCAGCTTGCTGGATACGCAGTATTTT